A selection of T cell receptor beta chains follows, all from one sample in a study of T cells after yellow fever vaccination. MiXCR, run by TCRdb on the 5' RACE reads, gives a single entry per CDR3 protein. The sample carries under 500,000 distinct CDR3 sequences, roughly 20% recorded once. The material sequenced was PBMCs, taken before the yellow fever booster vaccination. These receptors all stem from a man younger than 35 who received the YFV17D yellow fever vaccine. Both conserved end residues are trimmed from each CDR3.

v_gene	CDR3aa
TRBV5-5	ASSLGSMEAF
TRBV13	ASSLGASGGYYNEQF
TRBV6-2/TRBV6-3	ASSYAGTFEAF
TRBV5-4	ASSFGVGLYNEQF
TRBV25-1	ASNLAGGRDEQY
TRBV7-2	ASSFREGEQY
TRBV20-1	SARGDSSYEQY
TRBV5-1	ASRIGADNEQF
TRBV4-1	ASSQGSMNTEAF
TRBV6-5	ASSFTSVGGELF
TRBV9	ASSLGTSLSTDTQY
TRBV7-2	ASSNYGLGTEAF